Presented here are 5 T cell receptor beta chains from one specimen sequenced in a study of shared clonotypes between healthy human individuals. Generated by immunoSEQ multiplex PCR, the TCRdb table keeps only in-frame clones and is missing some. The sample records some 360,000 clones, roughly 70% being singletons. The specimen sequenced was memory CD4+ T cells sorted from blood. Subset noted: CD45RA-negative fraction. These TCRs come from a man under 40 in good health.

Comment on this clone: A single base separates this from a much larger clone, so it may be a read error. V is TRBV7-6 and J is TRBJ2-1; D is uncertain. Germline CDR1 is SGHVS and CDR2 is FNYEAQ. The CDR3 runs 11 residues. V was clipped by 2 bases and J by 6 bases, with 2 bases between them. The CDR3 DNA follows: TGTGCCAGCAGCTTAAGCAATGAGCAGTTCTTC. Translating it yields CASSLSNEQFF.

This chain connects TRBV28 to TRBJ2-7; D possibly corresponds to TRBD2 (5 bases). In germline, CDR1 is MDHEN, CDR2 SYDVKM. The CDR3 runs to 16 residues. Trimming removed 1 base from V and 2 bases from J, with 15 bases in between. The CDR3: CASSLFSRGSPYEQYF. The CDR3 DNA is TGTGCCAGCAGTTTATTCTCTCGAGGGTCACCCTACGAGCAGTACTTC.

This rearrangement joins TRBV29-1 to TRBJ1-1; D gene unclear. Germline CDR1 and CDR2: SQVTM and ANQGSEA. V lost 7 bases to trimming and J lost 1 base, with 10 bases between them. This CDR3 spans 12 amino acids. The CDR3 region has the DNA TGCAGCGCTACCCAGCCGAACACTGAAGCTTTCTTT. Translating gives CSATQPNTEAFF.

The chain recombines TRBV5-1 with TRBJ1-1, with no clear D. This CDR3 has 15 amino acids. Germline CDR1 and CDR2: SGHRS and YFSETQ. The ends were cut back, 4 bases at V and 0 bases at J, with 13 bases in the middle. This CDR3 is CASSRLGVMNTEAFF. In nucleotides, the CDR3 is TGCGCCAGCAGCCGGCTTGGGGTTATGAACACTGAAGCTTTCTTT.

The chain is built from TRBV10-2 and TRBJ2-1; D is tentatively TRBD1 or TRBD2 (5 bases each). The CDR3 sequence is 14 residues long. CDR1 and CDR2 (germline): WSHSY, SAAADI. Trimming took off 8 bases at V and 0 bases at J, with 11 bases between the two ends. CDR3 nucleotide sequence: TGCGCCAGCTTCGGGGCCCCCTCCTACAATGAGCAGTTCTTC. This sequence encodes CASFGAPSYNEQFF.